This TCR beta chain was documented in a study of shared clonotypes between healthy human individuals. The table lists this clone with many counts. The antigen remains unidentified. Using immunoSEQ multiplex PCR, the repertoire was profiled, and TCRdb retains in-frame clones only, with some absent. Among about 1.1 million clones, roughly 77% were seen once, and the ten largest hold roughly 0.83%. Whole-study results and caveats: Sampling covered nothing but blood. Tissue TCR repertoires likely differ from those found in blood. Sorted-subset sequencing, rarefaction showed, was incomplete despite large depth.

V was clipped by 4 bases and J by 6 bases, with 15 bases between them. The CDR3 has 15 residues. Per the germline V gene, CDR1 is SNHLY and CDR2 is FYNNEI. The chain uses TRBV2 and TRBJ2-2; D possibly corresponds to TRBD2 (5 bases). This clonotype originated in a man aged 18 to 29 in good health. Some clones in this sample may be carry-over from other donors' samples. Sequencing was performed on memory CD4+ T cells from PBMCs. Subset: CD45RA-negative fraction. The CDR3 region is CASSGQRSGSGELFF. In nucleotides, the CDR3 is TGTGCCAGCAGTGGCCAGCGGAGCGGTTCCGGGGAGCTGTTTTTT.